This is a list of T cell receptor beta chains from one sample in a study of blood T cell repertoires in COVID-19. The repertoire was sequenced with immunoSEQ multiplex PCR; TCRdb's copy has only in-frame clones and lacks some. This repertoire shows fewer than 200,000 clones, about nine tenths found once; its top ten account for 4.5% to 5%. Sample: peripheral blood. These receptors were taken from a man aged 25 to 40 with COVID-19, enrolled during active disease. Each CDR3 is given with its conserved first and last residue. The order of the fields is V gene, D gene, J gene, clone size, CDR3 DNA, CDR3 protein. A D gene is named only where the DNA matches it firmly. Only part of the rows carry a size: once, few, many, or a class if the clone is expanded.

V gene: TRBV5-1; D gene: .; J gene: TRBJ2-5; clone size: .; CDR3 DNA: TGCGCCAGCAGCTTGACAACAGCCCAAGAGACCCAGTACTTC; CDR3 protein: CASSLTTAQETQYF
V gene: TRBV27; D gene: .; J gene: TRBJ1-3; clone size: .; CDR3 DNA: TGTGCCAGCAGTCCACAGACCGGTAGCTCTGGAAACACCATATATTTT; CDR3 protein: CASSPQTGSSGNTIYF
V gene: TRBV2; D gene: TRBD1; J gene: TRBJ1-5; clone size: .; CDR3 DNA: TGTGCCAGCAGTGTAGATAGGGGGACAGGGGCTCAGCCCCAGCATTTT; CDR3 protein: CASSVDRGTGAQPQHF
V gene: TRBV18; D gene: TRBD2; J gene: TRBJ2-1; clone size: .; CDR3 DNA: TGTGCCAGCTCACCAAACTCCGGGACTAGCGGCAACAATGAGCAGTTCTTC; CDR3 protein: CASSPNSGTSGNNEQFF
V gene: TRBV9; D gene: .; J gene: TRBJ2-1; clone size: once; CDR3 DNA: TGTGCCAGCAGCGGGGAGTATGAGCAGTTCTTC; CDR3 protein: CASSGEYEQFF
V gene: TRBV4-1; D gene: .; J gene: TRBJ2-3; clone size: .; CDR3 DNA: TGCGCCAGCACGGCGGTTTTTTCACCCAAAGATACGCAGTATTTT; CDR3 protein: CASTAVFSPKDTQYF
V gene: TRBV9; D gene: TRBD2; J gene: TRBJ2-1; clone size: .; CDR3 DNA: TGTGCCAGCAGCGATGGGACTAGCGCTTACAATGAGCAGTTCTTC; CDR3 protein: CASSDGTSAYNEQFF
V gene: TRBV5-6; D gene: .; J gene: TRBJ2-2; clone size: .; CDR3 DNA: TGTGCCAGCAGCTCGGGGACCGGGGAGCTGTTTTTT; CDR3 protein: CASSSGTGELFF
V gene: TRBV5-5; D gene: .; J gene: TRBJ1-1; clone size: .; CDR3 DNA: TGTGCCAGCAGCTTGCGGACAGAGAGCACTGAAGCTTTCTTT; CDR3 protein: CASSLRTESTEAFF
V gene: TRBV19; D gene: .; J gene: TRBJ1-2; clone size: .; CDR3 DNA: TGTGCCAGTTCCCAGTTTTTGGGGGGACTTGGCTACACCTTC; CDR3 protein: CASSQFLGGLGYTF
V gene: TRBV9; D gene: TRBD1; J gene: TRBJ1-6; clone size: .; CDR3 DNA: TGTGCCAGCAGCGTAGTTGGGACAGGGAGGTCACCCCTCCACTTT; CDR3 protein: CASSVVGTGRSPLHF
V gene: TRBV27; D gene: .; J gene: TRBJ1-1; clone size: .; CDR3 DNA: TGTGCCAGCAGTTTACATCAGGGGAGCGCGAAAAACTTC; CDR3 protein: CASSLHQGSAKNF
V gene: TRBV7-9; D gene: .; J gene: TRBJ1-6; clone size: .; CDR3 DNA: TGTGCCAGCAGCCTCAGCAGGGGCACGGATTCACCCCTCCACTTT; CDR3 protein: CASSLSRGTDSPLHF
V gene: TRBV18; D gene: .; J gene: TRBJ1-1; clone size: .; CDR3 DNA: TGTGCCAGCTCACCACCGGGGACACAAGGCGAAGCTTTCTTT; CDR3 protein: CASSPPGTQGEAFF
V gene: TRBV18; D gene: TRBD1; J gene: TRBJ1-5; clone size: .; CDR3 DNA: TGTGCCAGCTCATCCGGACAGGGGGCGTTGGGCAATCAGCCCCAGCATTTT; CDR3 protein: CASSSGQGALGNQPQHF
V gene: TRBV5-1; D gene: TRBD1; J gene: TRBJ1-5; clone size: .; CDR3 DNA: TGCGCCAGCAGCCCTGGACAGGGTAATCAGCCCCAGCATTTT; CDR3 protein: CASSPGQGNQPQHF
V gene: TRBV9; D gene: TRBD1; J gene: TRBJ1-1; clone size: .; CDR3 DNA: TGTGCCAGCAGCCAAGAGACAGGGCCTTACACTGAAGCTTTCTTT; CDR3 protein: CASSQETGPYTEAFF
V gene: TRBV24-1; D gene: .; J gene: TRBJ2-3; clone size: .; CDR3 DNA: TGTGCCACCAGTGGAGGGCTGGCAGATACGCAGTATTTT; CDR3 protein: CATSGGLADTQYF